The 28 T cell receptor beta chains given below trace back to one sample, sequenced in a study of shared clonotypes between healthy human individuals. Assay used: immunoSEQ multiplex PCR; TCRdb lists only in-frame clones, some missing. The table shows about 2,200,000 clones, with roughly 91% occurring only once. Positively selected for CCR7, the CD45RO-negative cells used as naive CD8 cells excluded terminally differentiated effector memory CD45RA+ cells. The sample was naive CD8+ T cells from PBMCs. The receptors stem from a man aged 18 to 29 in good health. Some clones in this sample may be carry-over from other donors' samples.

J is TRBJ1-1 and V is TRBV7-2, with D perhaps matching TRBD1 (5 bases). The CDR3 has 18 amino acids. V lost 2 bases to trimming and J lost 5 bases, with 24 bases between them. The germline gives CDR1 SGHTA, CDR2 FQGNSA. This CDR3 reads CASSLMPLDEEGRTEAFF. The CDR3, as DNA: TGTGCCAGCAGCTTAATGCCCTTAGATGAGGAGGGGCGGACTGAAGCTTTCTTT. The complete variable domain, with remaining parts taken from reference TRBV7-2 and TRBJ1-1, reads GAGVSQSPSNKVTEKGKDVELRCDPISGHTALYWYRQSLGQGLEFLIYFQGNSAPDKSGLPSDRFSAERTGGSVSTLTIQRTQQEDSAVYLCASSLMPLDEEGRTEAFFGQGTRLTVV.

The chain carries TRBV5-1 and TRBJ1-2; D gene unclear. Germline-derived CDR1 and CDR2 are SGHRS and YFSETQ. The CDR3 is 13 amino acids. V shed 0 bases and J shed 6 bases, with 9 bases lying between them. The DNA for the CDR3 is TGCGCCAGCAGCTTGGGTAGGGAGGATGGCTACACCTTC. Translation gives CASSLGREDGYTF. Based on the CDR3 plus reference TRBV5-1 and TRBJ1-2, the full variable domain is KAGVTQTPRYLIKTRGQQVTLSCSPISGHRSVSWYQQTPGQGLQFLFEYFSETQRNKGNFPGRFSGRQFSNSRSEMNVSTLELGDSALYLCASSLGREDGYTFGSGTRLTVV.

The V gene is TRBV7-9, the J gene TRBJ2-1; TRBD2 is a possible D gene (5 bases). This CDR3 contains 17 residues. V was pared by 2 bases and J by 0 bases, with 14 bases between. Germline V gene data show CDR1 as SEHNR and CDR2 as FQNEAQ (reference sequence). The CDR3 DNA follows: TGTGCCAGCAGCTTAAGGAGGCAATCGAGCTCCTACAATGAGCAGTTCTTC. It yields the protein CASSLRRQSSSYNEQFF.

The chain recombines TRBV5-4 with TRBJ1-2; the match to TRBD1 covers 8 bases. Per the germline V gene, CDR1 is SGHNT and CDR2 is YYREEE (reference sequence). The CDR3 sequence is 13 residues long. J gave up 9 bases and V 0 bases, and 4 bases lay outside the gene matches. This CDR3 is CASSLEDRASYTF. CDR3 bases: TGTGCCAGCAGCTTGGAGGACAGGGCTAGCTACACCTTC.

This chain connects TRBV9 to TRBJ2-3; D is ambiguous. This CDR3 comprises 15 residues. Per the germline V gene, CDR1 is SGDLS and CDR2 is YYNGEE. Deletions cut 4 bases from V and 0 bases from J, with 12 bases between. The CDR3 DNA sequence: TGTGCCAGCAGCCAAGGTTGGTGGAGCACAGATACGCAGTATTTT. This sequence encodes CASSQGWWSTDTQYF.

This sequence joins TRBV9 and TRBJ1-4, with D maybe TRBD1 (5 bases). V lost 4 bases and J lost 3, with 10 bases in between. Germline V gene data show CDR1 as SGDLS and CDR2 as YYNGEE. This CDR3 contains 14 residues. The CDR3 spells CASSTQGANEKLFF. Here the CDR3 DNA reads TGTGCCAGCAGCACCCAGGGAGCTAATGAAAAACTGTTTTTT.

The V call is TRBV10-3, the J call TRBJ2-1; no clear D gene. With 6 bases removed from V and 4 bases from J, the gap between germline ends came to 13 bases. Germline V gene lookup returns CDR1 ENHRY and CDR2 SYGVKD. This CDR3 spans 14 amino acids. For the CDR3, the DNA is TGTGCCATCAGAGACGGGTTGGATTACAATGAGCAGTTCTTC. This translates into CAIRDGLDYNEQFF.

The chain combines TRBV27 with TRBJ2-1; no clear D gene. The V gene lost 6 bases and the J gene lost 2 bases, with 17 bases spanning the gap. This CDR3 is built from 16 residues. The germline CDR1 and CDR2 sequences are MNHEY and SMNVEV (reference sequence). CDR3: CASSPHFKGPYNEQFF. The CDR3 region has the DNA TGTGCCAGCAGCCCCCACTTTAAAGGGCCCTACAATGAGCAGTTCTTC.

This chain uses TRBV4-3 with TRBJ1-1, with TRBD1 as a possible D gene (5 bases). Germline assignment: CDR1 LGHNA and CDR2 YSLEER. V gave up 2 bases and J gave up 7 bases, with 14 bases separating them. The CDR3 has 14 residues. Here the CDR3 reads CASSQNLGQGEAFF. For the CDR3, the DNA is TGCGCCAGCAGCCAAAACCTGGGGCAGGGTGAAGCTTTCTTT.

V and J are TRBV19 and TRBJ1-2, with 9 bases fitting TRBD1. Per germline, CDR1 LNHDA and CDR2 SQIVND (reference sequence). Germline trimming cut 7 bases from V and 4 bases from J; bases unmatched to any gene: 4. The CDR3 is 13 residues long. The CDR3, as DNA: TGTGCCAGTACAAAGGACAGGGGCTATGGCTACACCTTC. Its translation is CASTKDRGYGYTF.

V and J are TRBV13 and TRBJ2-1, with 7 bases identical to TRBD1. With 0 bases clipped from V and 6 bases from J, the junction kept 5 bases outside the gene matches. The CDR3 is 15 residues long. The V gene's germline CDR1 is PRHDT and CDR2 FYEKMQ (reference sequence). The CDR3 is CASSLGDRVSNEQFF. The CDR3 nucleotides read TGTGCCAGCAGCTTAGGTGACAGGGTTTCCAATGAGCAGTTCTTC.

Turning to this clone: The sample has other DNA sequences that encode this CDR3 too. The V gene is TRBV7-9, the J gene TRBJ2-7; possibly TRBD2 for D (6 bases). Germline V CDR1 and CDR2: SEHNR, FQNEAQ (reference sequence). Deletions cut 3 bases from V and 2 bases from J, with 11 bases between. CDR3 size: 14 residues. The CDR3 region has the DNA TGTGCCAGCAGCTTGGGGGGTCCCGCCTACGAGCAGTACTTC. This gives the protein CASSLGGPAYEQYF.

This clone was seen a single time. The chain combines TRBV27 with TRBJ2-7; perhaps TRBD1 as D (5 bases). CDR3 size: 16 residues. The V gene lost 4 bases and the J gene lost 4 bases, with 20 bases spanning the gap. The germline gives CDR1 MNHEY, CDR2 SMNVEV (reference sequence). CDR3 bases: TGTGCCAGCAGTTATGACTTCAGGACAAGGTCATACGAGCAGTACTTC. Its protein product is CASSYDFRTRSYEQYF.

The chain has TRBV5-4 and TRBJ2-1, with 11 bases matching TRBD2. Per the germline V gene, CDR1 is SGHNT and CDR2 is YYREEE (reference sequence). V gave up 4 bases and J gave up 5 bases; unmatched junction bases: 11. This CDR3 is 17 amino acids long. CDR3: CASSLGLLAGVNNEQFF. CDR3 coding DNA: TGTGCCAGCAGCCTGGGCCTACTAGCGGGAGTAAACAATGAGCAGTTCTTC.

The rearrangement joins TRBV4-1 to TRBJ2-7; 13 bases align to TRBD2. Germline V gene lookup returns CDR1 MGHRA and CDR2 YSYEKL. J gave up 6 bases and V 1 base, and 9 bases lay outside the gene matches. The CDR3 runs 17 residues. The CDR3 here is CASSQVPGLAGLTEQYF. CDR3 DNA: TGCGCCAGCAGCCAAGTCCCGGGACTAGCGGGATTGACCGAGCAGTACTTC.

The V and J genes are TRBV29-1 and TRBJ1-1; D is unresolved. The CDR3 length is 16 residues. Germline CDR1 SQVTM, CDR2 ANQGSEA. V lost 4 bases and J lost 7, with 25 bases in between. Here the CDR3 reads CSVVKFGKGHSGEAFF. The CDR3 coding sequence is TGCAGCGTTGTTAAATTTGGGAAGGGCCATTCCGGTGAAGCTTTCTTT.

The rearrangement joins TRBV6-6 to TRBJ2-1, with D hard to call. CDR1 is MNHNY, CDR2 SVGAGI, per germline (reference sequence). V lost 0 bases, J lost 10 bases, and 7 bases lay in between. The CDR3 consists of 12 residues. The CDR3 spells CASSYSVQEQFF. CDR3 nucleotides: TGTGCCAGCAGTTACTCTGTCCAGGAGCAGTTCTTC.

The chain links TRBV25-1 to TRBJ2-1; TRBD2 matches at 12 bases. J lost 6 bases, V lost 4 bases, and 4 bases had no gene match. Looked up from germline, CDR1 is MGHDK and CDR2 is SYGVNS. The CDR3 loop spans 15 amino acids. The CDR3 DNA reads TGTGCCAGCAGTGTCAGACTAGCGGGAGCCAATGAGCAGTTCTTC. Amino acids: CASSVRLAGANEQFF.

The chain combines TRBV15 with TRBJ2-5; 7 bases map to TRBD1. The J call may be incorrect, as the DNA end agrees better with TRBJ2-7. Germline V gene data show CDR1 as LNHNV and CDR2 as YYDKDF (reference sequence). CDR3 size: 15 residues. The CDR3 DNA is TGTGCCACCAGCTTAGGACAGGCGTTATCCTACGAGCAGTACTTC. Encoded protein: CATSLGQALSYEQYF.

In regard to this clone: Mismatch with germline at one junction end may stem from a read error. The chain recombines TRBV9 with TRBJ2-3; D might be TRBD2 (5 bases). The germline CDR1 and CDR2 sequences are SGDLS and YYNGEE. The CDR3 runs to 15 residues. CDR3 DNA sequence: TGTGCCAGCAGCGGTTTACGGAGGAGCACAGATACGCGGTATTTT. It specifies CASSGLRRSTDTRYF.

V is TRBV15 and J is TRBJ2-7; D assignment may be TRBD1 or TRBD2 (5 bases each). The ends were cut back, 1 base at V and 2 bases at J, with 12 bases in the middle. The CDR3 loop spans 15 amino acids. Germline CDR1 is LNHNV and CDR2 is YYDKDF (reference sequence). CDR3 DNA: TGTGCCACCAGCAGAGGGCTGGGGACGGCCTACGAGCAGTACTTC. Translation: CATSRGLGTAYEQYF.

The CDR3 reads CASSQGATGRGYGYTF. In DNA, the CDR3 is TGCGCCAGCAGCCAAGGAGCCACGGGCAGGGGATATGGCTACACCTTC. This chain connects TRBV4-3 to TRBJ1-2, with D perhaps matching TRBD1 (6 bases). Trimming removed 1 base at V and 5 bases at J, with 17 bases between. This CDR3 has 16 amino acids. Looked up from germline, CDR1 is LGHNA and CDR2 is YSLEER.

V and J are TRBV5-1 and TRBJ1-1, with a possible D match to TRBD1 (6 bases). V lost 0 bases and J 8 bases, leaving 17 bases between the germline ends. The CDR3 sequence is 15 residues long. Germline-derived CDR1 and CDR2 are SGHRS and YFSETQ. The CDR3 region has the DNA TGCGCCAGCAGCTTGGTTATCAGGGGTCGGGCCGAAGCTTTCTTT. Its protein product is CASSLVIRGRAEAFF.

In DNA, the CDR3 is TGTGCCAGCAGTGGACTAAAGGGGGGGACTGAAGCTTTCTTT. This encodes CASSGLKGGTEAFF. The chain employs TRBV6-1 and TRBJ1-1; possible D gene TRBD1, 6 bases. This CDR3 is 14 amino acids long. Germline V gene lookup returns CDR1 MNHNS and CDR2 SASEGT. V dropped 4 bases and J dropped 5 bases, with 14 bases sitting between them.

This chain uses TRBV7-8 with TRBJ2-7; D may be TRBD2 (6 bases). V was cut by 3 bases and J by 5 bases, with 17 bases left in between. Looked up from germline, CDR1 is SGHVS and CDR2 is FQNEAQ. CDR3 length equals 15 residues. CDR3 amino acids: CASSFRIREFNEQYF. The CDR3 DNA reads TGTGCCAGCAGCTTTCGAATTCGGGAGTTTAACGAGCAGTACTTC.

The J gene is TRBJ2-5, the V gene TRBV28, with no clear D. Trimming pared 10 bases from V and 2 bases from J, leaving 20 bases between. This CDR3 has 15 residues. Germline lookup yields CDR1 MDHEN and CDR2 SYDVKM. In DNA form, the CDR3 reads TGTGCCACTTGGTCCAGGAGTGAGATACAAGAGACCCAGTACTTC. Protein: CATWSRSEIQETQYF.

The J gene is TRBJ2-5, the V gene TRBV27, with unresolved D. Germline CDR1 reads MNHEY; CDR2 reads SMNVEV (reference sequence). The CDR3 extends over 15 amino acids. V lost 5 bases and J 2 bases, leaving 15 bases between the germline ends. CDR3: CASSRRSLGQETQYF. CDR3 DNA: TGTGCCAGCAGTCGAAGGAGTCTGGGACAAGAGACCCAGTACTTC.

J is TRBJ2-2 and V is TRBV27; D is tentatively TRBD1 or TRBD2 (5 bases each). Germline-derived CDR1 and CDR2 are MNHEY and SMNVEV (reference sequence). Trimming took 11 bases from V and 2 from J, leaving 12 bases between them. The CDR3 is 13 amino acids. In DNA form, the CDR3 reads TGTGCCTCCAAGGGGAGAAACACCGGGGAGCTGTTTTTT. Its translation: CASKGRNTGELFF.